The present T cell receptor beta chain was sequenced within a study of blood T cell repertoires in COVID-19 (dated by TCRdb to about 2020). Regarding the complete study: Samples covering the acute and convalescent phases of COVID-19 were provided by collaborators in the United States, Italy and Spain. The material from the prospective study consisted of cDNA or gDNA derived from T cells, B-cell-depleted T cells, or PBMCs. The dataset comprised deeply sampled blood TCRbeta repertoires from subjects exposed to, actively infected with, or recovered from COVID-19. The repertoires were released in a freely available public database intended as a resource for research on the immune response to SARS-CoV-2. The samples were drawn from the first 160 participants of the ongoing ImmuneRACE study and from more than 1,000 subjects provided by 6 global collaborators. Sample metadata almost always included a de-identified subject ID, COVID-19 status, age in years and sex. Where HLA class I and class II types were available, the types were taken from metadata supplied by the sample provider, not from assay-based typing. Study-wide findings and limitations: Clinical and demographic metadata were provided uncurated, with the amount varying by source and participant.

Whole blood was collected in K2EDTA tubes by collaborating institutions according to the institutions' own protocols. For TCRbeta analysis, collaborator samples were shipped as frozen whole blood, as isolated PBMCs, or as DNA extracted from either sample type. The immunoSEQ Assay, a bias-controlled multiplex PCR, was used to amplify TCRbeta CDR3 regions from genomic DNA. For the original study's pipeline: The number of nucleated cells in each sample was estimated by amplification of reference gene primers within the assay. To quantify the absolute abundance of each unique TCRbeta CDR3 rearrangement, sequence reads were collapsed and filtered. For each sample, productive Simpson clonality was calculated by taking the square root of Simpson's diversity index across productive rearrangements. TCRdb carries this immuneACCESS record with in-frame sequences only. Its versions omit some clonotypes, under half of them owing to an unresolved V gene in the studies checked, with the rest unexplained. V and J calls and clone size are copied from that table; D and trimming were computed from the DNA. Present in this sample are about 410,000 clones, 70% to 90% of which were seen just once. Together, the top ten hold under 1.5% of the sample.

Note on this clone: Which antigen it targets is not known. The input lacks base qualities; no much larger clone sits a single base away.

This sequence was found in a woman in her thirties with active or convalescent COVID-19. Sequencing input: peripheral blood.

The DNA reads TGTGCCAGCTGCGCTTTTTGGAGTATGAACACTGAAGCTTTCTTT. Its coded protein is CASCAFWSMNTEAFF. Here the chain combines TRBV11-2 and TRBJ1-1; no D gene call is confident. Its CDR3 holds 15 amino acids, cysteine through phenylalanine. Kept here is only the CDR3 DNA, which spans 45 bases and is read in frame from base 1. V is shortened by 8 bases, J by 0 bases, and the region joining them spans 16 bases. Based on the germline V gene, the CDR1 and CDR2 sequences are SGHAT and FQNNGV.